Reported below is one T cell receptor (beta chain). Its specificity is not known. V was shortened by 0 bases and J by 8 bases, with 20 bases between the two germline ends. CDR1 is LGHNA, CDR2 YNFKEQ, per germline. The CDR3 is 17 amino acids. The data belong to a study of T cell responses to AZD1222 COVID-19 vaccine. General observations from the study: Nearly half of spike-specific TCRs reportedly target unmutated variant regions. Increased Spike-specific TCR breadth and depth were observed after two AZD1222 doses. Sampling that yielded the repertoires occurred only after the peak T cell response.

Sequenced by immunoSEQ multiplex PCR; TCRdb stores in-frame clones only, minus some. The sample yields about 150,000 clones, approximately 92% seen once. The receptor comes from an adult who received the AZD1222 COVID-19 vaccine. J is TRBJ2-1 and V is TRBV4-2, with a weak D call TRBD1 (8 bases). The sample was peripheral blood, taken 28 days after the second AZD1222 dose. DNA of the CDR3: TGTGCCAGCAGCCAAGAGCGGACAGGGAGGGGTAGGGATGAGCAGTTCTTC. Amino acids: CASSQERTGRGRDEQFF.